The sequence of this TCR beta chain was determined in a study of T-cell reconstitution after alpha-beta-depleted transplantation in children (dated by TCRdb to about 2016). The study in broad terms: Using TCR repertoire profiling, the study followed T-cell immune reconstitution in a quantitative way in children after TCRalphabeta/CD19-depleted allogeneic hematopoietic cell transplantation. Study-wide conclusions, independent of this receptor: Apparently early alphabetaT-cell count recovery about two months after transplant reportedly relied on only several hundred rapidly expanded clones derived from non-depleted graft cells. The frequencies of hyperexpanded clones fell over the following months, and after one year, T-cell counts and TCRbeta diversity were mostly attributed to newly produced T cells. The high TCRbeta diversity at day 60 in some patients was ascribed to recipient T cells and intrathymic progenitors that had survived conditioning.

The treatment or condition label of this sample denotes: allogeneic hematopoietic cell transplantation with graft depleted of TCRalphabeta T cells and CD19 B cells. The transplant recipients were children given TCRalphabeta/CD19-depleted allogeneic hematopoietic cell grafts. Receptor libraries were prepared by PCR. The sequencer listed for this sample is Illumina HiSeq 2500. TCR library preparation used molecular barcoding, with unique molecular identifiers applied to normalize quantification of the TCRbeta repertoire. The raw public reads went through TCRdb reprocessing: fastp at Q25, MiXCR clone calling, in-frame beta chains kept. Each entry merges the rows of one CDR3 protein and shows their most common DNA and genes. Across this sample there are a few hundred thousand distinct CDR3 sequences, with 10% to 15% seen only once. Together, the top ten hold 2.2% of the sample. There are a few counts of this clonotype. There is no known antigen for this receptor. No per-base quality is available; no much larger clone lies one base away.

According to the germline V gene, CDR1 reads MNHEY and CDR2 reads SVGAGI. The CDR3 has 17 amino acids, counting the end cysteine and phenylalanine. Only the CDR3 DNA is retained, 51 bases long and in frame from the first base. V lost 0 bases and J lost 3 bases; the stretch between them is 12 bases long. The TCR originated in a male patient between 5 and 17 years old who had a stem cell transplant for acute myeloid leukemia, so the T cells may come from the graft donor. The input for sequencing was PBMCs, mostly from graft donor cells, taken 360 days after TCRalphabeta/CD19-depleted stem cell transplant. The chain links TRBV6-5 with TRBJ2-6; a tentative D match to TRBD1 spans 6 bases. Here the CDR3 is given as CASSYSYRAGGANVLTF. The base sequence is TGTGCCAGCAGTTACTCCTACAGGGCTGGTGGGGCCAACGTCCTGACTTTC.